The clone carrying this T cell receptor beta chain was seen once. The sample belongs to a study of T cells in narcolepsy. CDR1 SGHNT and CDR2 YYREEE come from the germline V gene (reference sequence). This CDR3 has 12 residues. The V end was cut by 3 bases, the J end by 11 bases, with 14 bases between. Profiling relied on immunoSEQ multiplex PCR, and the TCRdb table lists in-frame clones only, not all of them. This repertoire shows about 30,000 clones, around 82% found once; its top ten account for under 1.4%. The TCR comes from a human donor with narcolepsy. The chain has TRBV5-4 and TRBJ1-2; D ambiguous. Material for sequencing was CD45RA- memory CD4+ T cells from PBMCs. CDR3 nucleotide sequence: TGTGCCAGCAGCTCGGACCGGATTGGTTACACCTTC. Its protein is CASSSDRIGYTF.